This TCR beta chain was sequenced for a study of low-dose radiotherapy and immunotherapy resistance in tumors. At the level of the study: Aspirin 300 mg, taken orally and daily, was given to patients for four cycles from cycle 1 day 1.

The table lists this clonotype with many counts. TRAV- and TRBV-specific primers, spanning alpha and beta chains, primed first-strand cDNA. Over roughly 18 PCR cycles, TCRs were amplified from a constant-region primer and V-primer adapter. TCRdb reanalysed the reads using MiXCR and keeps one entry per CDR3 protein. There are more than 70,000 distinct CDR3 sequences in the sample; 20% to 25% occur only once, and 9.5% to 15% lies in the top ten. Time point: after trial treatment. As for treatment: LDRT plus nivolumab, ipilimumab, low-dose cyclophosphamide and aspirin (RACIN trial). Advanced solid tumors lacking tumor-infiltrating lymphocytes characterized eligible patients. V was shortened by 3 bases and J by 0 bases, with 6 bases between the two germline ends. CDR1 and CDR2 from the germline V gene are KGHSH and LQKENI. There are 14 residues in the CDR3.

This specimen was PBMCs, taken after low-dose radiotherapy plus immunotherapy. The receptor comes from a female donor with ovarian cancer. The V call is TRBV18, the J call TRBJ1-3; D gene ambiguous. CDR3 sequence (DNA): TGTGCCAGCTCACCCCCCTTCTCTGGAAACACCATATATTTT. Residues: CASSPPFSGNTIYF. Drawing the rest from reference TRBV18 and TRBJ1-3, the complete variable domain is NAGVMQNPRHLVRRRGQEARLRCSPMKGHSHVYWYRQLPEEGLKFMVYLQKENIIDESGMPKERFSAEFPKEGPSILRIQQVVRGDSAAYFCASSPPFSGNTIYFGEGSWLTVV.